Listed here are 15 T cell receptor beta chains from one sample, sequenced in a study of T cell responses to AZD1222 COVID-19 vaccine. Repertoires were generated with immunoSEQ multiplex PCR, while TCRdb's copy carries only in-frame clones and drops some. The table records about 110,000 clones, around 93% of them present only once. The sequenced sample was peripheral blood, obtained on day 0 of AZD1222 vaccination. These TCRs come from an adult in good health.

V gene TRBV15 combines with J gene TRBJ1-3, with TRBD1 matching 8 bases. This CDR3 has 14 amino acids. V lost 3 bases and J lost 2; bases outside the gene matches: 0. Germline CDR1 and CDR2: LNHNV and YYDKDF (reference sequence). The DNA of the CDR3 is TGTGCCACCAGCAGGGACAGGGCTGGAAACACCATATATTTT. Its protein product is CATSRDRAGNTIYF.

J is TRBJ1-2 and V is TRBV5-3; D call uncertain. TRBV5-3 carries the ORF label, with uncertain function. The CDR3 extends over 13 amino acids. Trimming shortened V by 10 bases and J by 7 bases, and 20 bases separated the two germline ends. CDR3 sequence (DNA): TGTGCCCCCCGGTGGGTTGAAGGATGTGGCTACACCTTC. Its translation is CAPRWVEGCGYTF.

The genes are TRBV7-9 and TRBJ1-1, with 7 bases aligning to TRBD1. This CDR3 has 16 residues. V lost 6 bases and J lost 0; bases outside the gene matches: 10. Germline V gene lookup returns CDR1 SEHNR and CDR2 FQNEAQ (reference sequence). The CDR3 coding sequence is TGTGCCAGCAGTCCAGGGACAGCCGGAATGAACACTGAAGCTTTCTTT. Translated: CASSPGTAGMNTEAFF.

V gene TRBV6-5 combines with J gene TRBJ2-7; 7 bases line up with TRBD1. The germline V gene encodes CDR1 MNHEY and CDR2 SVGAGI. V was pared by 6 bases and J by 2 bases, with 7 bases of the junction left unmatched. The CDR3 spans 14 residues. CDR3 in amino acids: CASRSDRAPYEQYF. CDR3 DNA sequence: TGTGCCAGCAGGTCCGACAGGGCTCCCTACGAGCAGTACTTC.

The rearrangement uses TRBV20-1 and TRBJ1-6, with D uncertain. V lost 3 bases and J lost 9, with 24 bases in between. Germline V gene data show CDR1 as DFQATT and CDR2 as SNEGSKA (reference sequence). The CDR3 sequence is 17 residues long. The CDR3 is CSASTSGEFYRSSPLHF. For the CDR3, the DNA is TGCAGTGCTAGTACGAGTGGGGAATTCTATAGAAGTTCACCCCTCCACTTT.

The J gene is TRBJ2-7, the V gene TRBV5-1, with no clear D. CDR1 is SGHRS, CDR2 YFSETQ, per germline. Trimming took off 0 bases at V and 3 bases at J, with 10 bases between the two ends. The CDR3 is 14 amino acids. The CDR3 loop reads CASSLATAYYEQYF. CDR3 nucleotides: TGCGCCAGCAGCTTGGCAACAGCCTACTACGAGCAGTACTTC.

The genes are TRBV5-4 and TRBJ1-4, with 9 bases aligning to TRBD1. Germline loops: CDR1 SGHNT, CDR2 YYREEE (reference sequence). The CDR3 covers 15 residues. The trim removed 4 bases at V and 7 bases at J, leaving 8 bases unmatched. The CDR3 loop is CASSANRGPREKLFF. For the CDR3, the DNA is TGTGCCAGCAGCGCCAACAGGGGGCCCCGTGAAAAACTGTTTTTT.

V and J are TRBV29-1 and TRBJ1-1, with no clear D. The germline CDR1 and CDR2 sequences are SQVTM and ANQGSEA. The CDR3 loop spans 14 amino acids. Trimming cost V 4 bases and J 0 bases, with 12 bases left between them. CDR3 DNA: TGCAGCGTTGCGGGATTTCTAATGAACACTGAAGCTTTCTTT. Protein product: CSVAGFLMNTEAFF.

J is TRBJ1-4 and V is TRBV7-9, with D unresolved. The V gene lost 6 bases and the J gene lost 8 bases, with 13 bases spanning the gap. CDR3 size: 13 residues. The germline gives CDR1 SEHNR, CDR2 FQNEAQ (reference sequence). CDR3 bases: TGTGCCAGCAGTCCCGGGTCCCAAGAAAAACTGTTTTTT. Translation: CASSPGSQEKLFF.

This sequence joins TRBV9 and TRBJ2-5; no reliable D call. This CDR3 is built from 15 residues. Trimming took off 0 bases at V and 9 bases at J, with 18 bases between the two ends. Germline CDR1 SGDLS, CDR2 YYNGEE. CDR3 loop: CASSVEGSPGSSQYF. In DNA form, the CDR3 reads TGTGCCAGCAGCGTAGAAGGTTCCCCGGGTTCGTCCCAGTACTTC.

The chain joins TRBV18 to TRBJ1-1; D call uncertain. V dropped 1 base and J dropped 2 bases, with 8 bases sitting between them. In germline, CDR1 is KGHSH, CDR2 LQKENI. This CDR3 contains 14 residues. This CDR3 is CASSPLFRNTEAFF. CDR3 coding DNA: TGTGCCAGCTCACCACTTTTCAGAAACACTGAAGCTTTCTTT.

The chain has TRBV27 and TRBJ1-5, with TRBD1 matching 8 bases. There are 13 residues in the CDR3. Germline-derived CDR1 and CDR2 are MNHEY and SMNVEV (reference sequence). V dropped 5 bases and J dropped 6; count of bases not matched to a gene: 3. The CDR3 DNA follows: TGTGCCAGCAGTCTTGACAGGGGTCAGCCCCAGCATTTT. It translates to CASSLDRGQPQHF.

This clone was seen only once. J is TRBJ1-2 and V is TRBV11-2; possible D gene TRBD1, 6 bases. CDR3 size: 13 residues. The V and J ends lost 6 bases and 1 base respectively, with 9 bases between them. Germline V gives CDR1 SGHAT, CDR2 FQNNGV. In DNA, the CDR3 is TGTGCCAGCAGTTCGGACAGTAACTATGGCTACACCTTC. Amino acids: CASSSDSNYGYTF.

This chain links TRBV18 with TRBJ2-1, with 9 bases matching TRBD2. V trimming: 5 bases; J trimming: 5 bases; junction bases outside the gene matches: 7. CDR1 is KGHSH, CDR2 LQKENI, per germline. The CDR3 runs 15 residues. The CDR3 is CASSGWTSANNEQFF. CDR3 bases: TGTGCCAGCTCAGGGTGGACTAGCGCGAACAATGAGCAGTTCTTC.

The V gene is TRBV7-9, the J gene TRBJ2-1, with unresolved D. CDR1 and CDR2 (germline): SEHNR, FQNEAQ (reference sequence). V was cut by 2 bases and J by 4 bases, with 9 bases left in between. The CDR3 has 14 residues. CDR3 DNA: TGTGCCAGCAGCTTACCGGGTGGGTACAATGAGCAGTTCTTC. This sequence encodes CASSLPGGYNEQFF.